The 20 T cell receptor beta chains below come from one sample, sequenced in a study of PD-1 blockade in classical Hodgkin lymphoma. Every one of the patients relapsed after autologous stem cell transplantation (brentuximab vedotin exposure was variable). Libraries were prepared by immunoSEQ multiplex PCR; TCRdb keeps only in-frame clonotypes and omits some of them. The data show about 24,000 clones, roughly three quarters seen once. The material sequenced was peripheral blood mononuclear cells (PBMCs), taken at baseline. These TCRs come from a human donor with classical Hodgkin lymphoma.

This clone was detected only once. The chain combines TRBV7-3 with TRBJ1-6; D is uncertain. The CDR3 runs to 14 residues. Germline assignment: CDR1 SGHTA and CDR2 FQGTGA. Trimming left V 1 base short and J 9 bases short, with 10 bases between. The CDR3 loop reads CASSLKHSGSPLHF. The DNA of the CDR3 is TGTGCCAGCAGCTTAAAGCACAGCGGTTCACCCCTCCACTTT.

CDR3 nucleotide sequence: TGTGCCAGCAGCTTAGGAACAGGGAGTATAGGTGGCTACACCTTC. Residues: CASSLGTGSIGGYTF. The rearrangement links TRBV11-2 to TRBJ1-2; TRBD1 might be the D (6 bases). Trimming shortened V by 1 base and J by 7 bases, and 16 bases separated the two germline ends. Germline assignment: CDR1 SGHAT and CDR2 FQNNGV. The CDR3 sequence is 15 residues long.

This clone has just a few counts. The V gene is TRBV30, the J gene TRBJ1-2; 9 bases match TRBD1. The ends lost 8 bases at V and 0 bases at J; junction bases unmatched: 13. The germline V gene encodes CDR1 GTSNPN and CDR2 SVGIG (reference sequence). The CDR3 covers 16 residues. CDR3 loop: CAHFIGQGRTNYGYTF. CDR3 sequence (DNA): TGTGCCCACTTTATCGGACAGGGGAGAACTAACTATGGCTACACCTTC.

V usage is TRBV11-2 and J usage is TRBJ2-1; no clear D gene. Looked up from germline, CDR1 is SGHAT and CDR2 is FQNNGV. The V end lost 0 bases, the J end lost 10 bases, and 10 bases lay between the germline ends. The CDR3 covers 13 residues. The CDR3: CASSLDLSGEQFF. CDR3 nucleotide sequence: TGTGCCAGCAGCTTAGATTTGAGTGGCGAGCAGTTCTTC.

This clone appeared a few times. V usage is TRBV19 and J usage is TRBJ1-1; 7 bases agree with TRBD1. This CDR3 region has 17 residues. V dropped 5 bases and J dropped 7; count of bases not matched to a gene: 19. CDR1 LNHDA and CDR2 SQIVND come from the germline V gene (reference sequence). As DNA, the CDR3 is TGTGCCAGTAGTCCTCGGGACAGCACCTTCCTTCCCCTTGAAGCTTTCTTT. Encoded protein: CASSPRDSTFLPLEAFF.

The V call is TRBV28, the J call TRBJ2-5; D is unclear. This CDR3 region has 14 residues. Germline V gene data show CDR1 as MDHEN and CDR2 as SYDVKM. V was trimmed by 11 bases and J by 2 bases, leaving 18 bases between them. CDR3 in amino acids: CASRRGPTQETQYF. CDR3 nucleotides: TGTGCCTCGAGGAGAGGACCAACTCAAGAGACCCAGTACTTC. Full variable domain (outside the CDR3, taken from reference TRBV28 and TRBJ2-5): DVKVTQSSRYLVKRTGEKVFLECVQDMDHENMFWYRQDPGLGLRLIYFSYDVKMKEKGDIPEGYSVSREKKERFSLILESASTNQTSMYLCASRRGPTQETQYFGPGTRLLVL.

This CDR3 reads CASSLEGTGYGEKLFF. The CDR3 region has the DNA TGTGCCAGCAGCTTAGAAGGGACAGGGTACGGTGAAAAACTGTTTTTT. This chain links TRBV11-2 with TRBJ1-4; the match to TRBD1 covers 9 bases. After removal of 0 bases from V and 7 bases from J, the junction contained 6 bases not matched to a gene. The CDR3 length is 16 residues. Germline CDR1 is SGHAT and CDR2 is FQNNGV.

The count of this clone is one. V gene TRBV11-3 combines with J gene TRBJ2-5, with 9 bases fitting TRBD1. The trim removed 1 base at V and 0 bases at J, leaving 12 bases unmatched. Germline CDR1 and CDR2: SGHNT and YENEEA. The CDR3 covers 19 residues. The CDR3 DNA reads TGTGCCAGCAGCTTAGGAGGGGGTGGGACAGGGTGGTACCAAGAGACCCAGTACTTC. It is translated as CASSLGGGGTGWYQETQYF.

J is TRBJ1-4 and V is TRBV5-1, with no clear D. Germline V CDR1 and CDR2: SGHRS, YFSETQ. V was cut by 3 bases and J by 2 bases, with 14 bases left in between. The CDR3 totals 16 residues. The CDR3 sequence: CASSWPTRATNEKLFF. Written as DNA, the CDR3 is TGCGCCAGCAGCTGGCCGACGAGGGCCACTAATGAAAAACTGTTTTTT.

The chain combines TRBV11-2 with TRBJ1-3, with D possibly matching TRBD1 (5 bases). The V gene lost 2 bases and the J gene lost 0 bases, with 8 bases spanning the gap. The germline V gene has CDR1 SGHAT and CDR2 FQNNGV. The CDR3 sequence is 15 residues long. CDR3 coding DNA: TGTGCCAGCAGCTTACAGGGTTACTCTGGAAACACCATATATTTT. Amino acids: CASSLQGYSGNTIYF.

The gene calls are TRBV6-5 and TRBJ2-1; D gene ambiguous. The V and J ends lost 5 bases and 9 bases respectively, with 8 bases between them. CDR3 length: 11 amino acids. Germline V gives CDR1 MNHEY, CDR2 SVGAGI. The CDR3 DNA reads as TGTGCCAGCAGTCTGGGGATTGAGCAGTTCTTC. It encodes CASSLGIEQFF.

Comments on this clone: Other nucleotide sequences in the sample specify the same CDR3. The chain uses TRBV5-4 and TRBJ1-2, with a tentative D call TRBD1 (5 bases). CDR1 is SGHNT, CDR2 YYREEE, per germline (reference sequence). Trimming shortened V by 4 bases and J by 6 bases, and 16 bases separated the two germline ends. This CDR3 is 14 amino acids long. The CDR3 reads CASSAPTEEHGYTF. The CDR3 DNA sequence: TGTGCCAGCAGCGCCCCGACAGAAGAACATGGCTACACCTTC.

The rearrangement links TRBV7-8 to TRBJ2-7, with D possibly being TRBD1 (6 bases). Trimming removed 5 bases at V and 6 bases at J, with 17 bases between. Germline V lookup: CDR1 SGHVS, CDR2 FQNEAQ. The CDR3 sequence is 14 residues long. The CDR3: CASSKGPGGREQYF. The CDR3 coding sequence is TGTGCCAGCAGCAAGGGGCCTGGGGGCCGCGAGCAGTACTTC.

In its sample, this clone was seen a few times. This chain links TRBV27 with TRBJ1-1; the match to TRBD1 covers 7 bases. The CDR3 spans 13 residues. Germline V lookup: CDR1 MNHEY, CDR2 SMNVEV (reference sequence). J was trimmed by 5 bases and V by 3 bases; bases with no gene match: 3. Here the CDR3 reads CASSFGTVTEAFF. The CDR3, as DNA: TGTGCCAGCAGTTTCGGGACAGTAACTGAAGCTTTCTTT.

This clone was detected only a few times. This chain links TRBV5-8 with TRBJ2-5; D call uncertain. This CDR3 is built from 17 residues. V lost 0 bases and J lost 4, with 19 bases in between. Germline V gives CDR1 SGHTS, CDR2 YDEGEE. The CDR3 sequence: CASSLEDPTVGLETQYF. In DNA, the CDR3 is TGTGCCAGCAGCTTGGAGGATCCCACGGTGGGATTAGAGACCCAGTACTTC.

This chain joins TRBV6-1 and TRBJ1-1; D possibly corresponds to TRBD1 (5 bases). The CDR3 consists of 14 residues. V shed 3 bases and J shed 1 base, with 9 bases lying between them. CDR1 is MNHNS, CDR2 SASEGT, per germline. Written as DNA, the CDR3 is TGTGCCAGCAGTGATCGCAGGGAGAACACTGAAGCTTTCTTT. It is translated as CASSDRRENTEAFF.

This chain joins TRBV29-1 and TRBJ1-2; D not certain. Germline values: CDR1 SQVTM, CDR2 ANQGSEA. Between the trimmed V and J ends, which lost 7 bases and 4 bases, there was a span of 25 bases. CDR3 length equals 16 residues. CDR3 sequence reads: CSALSDDLQSIYGYTF. The DNA of the CDR3 is TGCAGCGCATTATCCGACGATCTGCAATCGATCTATGGCTACACCTTC.

A few counts support this clone. V gene TRBV4-3 combines with J gene TRBJ1-5; maybe TRBD1 (5 bases). The germline V and J ends were trimmed by 0 bases and 5 bases, with 11 bases remaining between them. This CDR3 spans 15 amino acids. Per the germline V gene, CDR1 is LGHNA and CDR2 is YSLEER. CDR3 bases: TGCGCCAGCAGCCAAGATTTGGACAACTATCAGCCCCAGCATTTT. Its translation: CASSQDLDNYQPQHF.

This chain connects TRBV28 to TRBJ2-1; 12 bases map to TRBD2. Germline CDR1 and CDR2: MDHEN and SYDVKM. J gave up 8 bases and V 3 bases, and 5 bases lay outside the gene matches. The CDR3 totals 15 residues. The chain's CDR3 is CASSLLAGGLHEQFF. DNA of the CDR3: TGTGCCAGCAGTTTGCTAGCGGGGGGGCTTCATGAGCAGTTCTTC.

The chain carries TRBV4-3 and TRBJ2-1, with 10 bases fitting TRBD2. The CDR3 runs 17 residues. Germline CDR1 reads LGHNA; CDR2 reads YSLEER. Trimming took 0 bases from V and 2 from J; bases not matched to a gene: 4. This chain's CDR3 is CASSQDLAGVPYNEQFF. CDR3 bases: TGCGCCAGCAGCCAAGATCTAGCGGGGGTCCCCTACAATGAGCAGTTCTTC.